Described below is a single T cell receptor beta chain sequence and its context. The antigen remains undetermined. Germline-derived CDR1 and CDR2 are SNHLY and FYNNEI. Trimming cost V 3 bases and J 1 base, with 6 bases left between them. CDR3 size: 14 residues. This sample was included in a study of cytotoxic CD8 clonotypes in ibrutinib-treated CLL. Here immunoSEQ multiplex PCR was the method, and the copy in TCRdb shows in-frame clones only, minus some. The table shows around 92,000 clones, with roughly 80% occurring only once. Study outcomes and limitations: Starting clonality was above that of age-matched healthy donors and tracked circulating CD8+ T-cell counts. Before falling back toward baseline at progression, clonality had risen at the time of ibrutinib response.

The input for sequencing was PBMCs, taken after 24 months of ibrutinib treatment. This chain links TRBV2 with TRBJ2-2; D is unresolved. This sequence was found in a human donor with chronic lymphocytic leukemia. The CDR3 DNA follows: TGTGCCAGCAGTGAGGGTATGAACACCGGGGAGCTGTTTTTT. It codes for CASSEGMNTGELFF.